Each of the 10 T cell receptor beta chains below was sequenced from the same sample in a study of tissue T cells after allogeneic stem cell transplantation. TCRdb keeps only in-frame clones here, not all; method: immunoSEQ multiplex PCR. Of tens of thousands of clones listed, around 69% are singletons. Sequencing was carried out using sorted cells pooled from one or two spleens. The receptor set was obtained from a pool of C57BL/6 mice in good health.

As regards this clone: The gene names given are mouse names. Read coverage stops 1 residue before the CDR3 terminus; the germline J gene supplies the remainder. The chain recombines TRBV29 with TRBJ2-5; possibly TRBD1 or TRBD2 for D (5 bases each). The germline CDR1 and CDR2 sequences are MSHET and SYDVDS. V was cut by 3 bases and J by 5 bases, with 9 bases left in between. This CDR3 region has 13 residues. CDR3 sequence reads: CASSLAGVDTQYF. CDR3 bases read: TGTGCTAGCAGTTTGGCGGGGGTAGACACCCAGTAC.

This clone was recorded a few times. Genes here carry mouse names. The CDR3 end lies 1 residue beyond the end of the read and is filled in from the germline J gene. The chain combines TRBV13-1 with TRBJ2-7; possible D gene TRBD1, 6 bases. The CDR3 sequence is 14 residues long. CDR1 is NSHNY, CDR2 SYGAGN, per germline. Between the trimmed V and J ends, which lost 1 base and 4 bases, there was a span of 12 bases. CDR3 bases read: TGTGCCAGCAGTGATACGGGACACTCTTATGAACAGTAC. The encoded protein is CASSDTGHSYEQY. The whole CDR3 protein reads CASSDTGHSYEQYF.

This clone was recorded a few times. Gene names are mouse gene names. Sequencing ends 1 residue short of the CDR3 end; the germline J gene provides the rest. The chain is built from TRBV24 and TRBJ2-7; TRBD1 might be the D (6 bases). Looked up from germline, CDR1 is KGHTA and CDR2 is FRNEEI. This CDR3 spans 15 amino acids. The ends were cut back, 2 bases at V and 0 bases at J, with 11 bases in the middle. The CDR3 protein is CASSLPRDNSYEQYF. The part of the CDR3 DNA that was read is TGTGCCAGCAGTCTGCCCCGGGACAACTCCTATGAACAGTAC.

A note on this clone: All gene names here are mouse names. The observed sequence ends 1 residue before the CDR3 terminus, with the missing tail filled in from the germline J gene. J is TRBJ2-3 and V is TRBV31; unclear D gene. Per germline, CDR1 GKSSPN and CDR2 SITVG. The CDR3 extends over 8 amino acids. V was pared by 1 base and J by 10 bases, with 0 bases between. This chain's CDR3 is CAWSPLYF. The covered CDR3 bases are TGTGCCTGGAGTCCGCTGTAT.

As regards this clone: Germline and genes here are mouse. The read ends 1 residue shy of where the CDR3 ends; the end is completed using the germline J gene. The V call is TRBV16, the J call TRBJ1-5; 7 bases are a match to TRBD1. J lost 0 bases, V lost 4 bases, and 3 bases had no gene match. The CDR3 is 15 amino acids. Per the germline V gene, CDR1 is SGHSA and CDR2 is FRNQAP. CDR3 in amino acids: CASSSRTGNNQAPLF. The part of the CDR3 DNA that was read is TGTGCAAGCAGCTCTCGGACAGGTAACAACCAGGCTCCGCTT.

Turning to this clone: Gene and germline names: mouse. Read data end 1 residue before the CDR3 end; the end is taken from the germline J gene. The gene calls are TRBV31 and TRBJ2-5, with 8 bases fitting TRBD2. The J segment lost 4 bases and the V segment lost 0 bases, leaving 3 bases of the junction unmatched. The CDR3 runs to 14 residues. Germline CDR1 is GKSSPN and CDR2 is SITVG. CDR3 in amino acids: CAWSLRWGEDTQYF. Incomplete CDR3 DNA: TGTGCCTGGAGTCTCCGCTGGGGGGAAGACACCCAGTAC.

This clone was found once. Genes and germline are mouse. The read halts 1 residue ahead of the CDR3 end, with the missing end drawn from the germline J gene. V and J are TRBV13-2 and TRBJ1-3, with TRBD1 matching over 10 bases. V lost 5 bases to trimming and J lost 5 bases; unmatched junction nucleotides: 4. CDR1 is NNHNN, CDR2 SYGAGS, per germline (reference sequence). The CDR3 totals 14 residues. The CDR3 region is CASGATGGRNTLYF. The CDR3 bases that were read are TGTGCCAGCGGGGCGACAGGGGGCAGAAATACGCTCTAT.

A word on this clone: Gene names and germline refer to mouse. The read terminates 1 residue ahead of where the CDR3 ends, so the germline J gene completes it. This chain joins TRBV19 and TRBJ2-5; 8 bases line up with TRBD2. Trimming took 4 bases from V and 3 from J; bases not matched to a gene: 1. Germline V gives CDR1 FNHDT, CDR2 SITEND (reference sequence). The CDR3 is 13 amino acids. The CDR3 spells CASSVGGQDTQYF. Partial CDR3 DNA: TGTGCCAGCAGTGTGGGGGGGCAAGACACCCAGTAC.

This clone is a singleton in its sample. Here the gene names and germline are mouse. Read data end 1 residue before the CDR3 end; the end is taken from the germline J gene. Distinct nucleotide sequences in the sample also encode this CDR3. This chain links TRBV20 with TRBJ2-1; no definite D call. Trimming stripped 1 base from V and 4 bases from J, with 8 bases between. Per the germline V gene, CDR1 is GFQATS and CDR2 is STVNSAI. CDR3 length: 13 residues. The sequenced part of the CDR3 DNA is TGTGGTGCTAGGGGAGGTGGATATGCTGAGCAGTTC. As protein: CGARGGGYAEQF. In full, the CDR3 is CGARGGGYAEQFF.

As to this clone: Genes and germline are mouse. The CDR3 DNA, read in part, is TGTGCCAGCAGTGATGGGGGGGTCTATGCTGAGCAGTTC. Protein product: CASSDGGVYAEQF. The entire CDR3 is CASSDGGVYAEQFF. The rearrangement joins TRBV13-1 to TRBJ2-1; D may be TRBD2 (6 bases). Read data end 1 residue before the CDR3 end; the end is taken from the germline J gene. V gave up 0 bases and J gave up 3 bases, with 7 bases separating them. The CDR3 is made up of 14 amino acids. The germline V gene encodes CDR1 NSHNY and CDR2 SYGAGN.